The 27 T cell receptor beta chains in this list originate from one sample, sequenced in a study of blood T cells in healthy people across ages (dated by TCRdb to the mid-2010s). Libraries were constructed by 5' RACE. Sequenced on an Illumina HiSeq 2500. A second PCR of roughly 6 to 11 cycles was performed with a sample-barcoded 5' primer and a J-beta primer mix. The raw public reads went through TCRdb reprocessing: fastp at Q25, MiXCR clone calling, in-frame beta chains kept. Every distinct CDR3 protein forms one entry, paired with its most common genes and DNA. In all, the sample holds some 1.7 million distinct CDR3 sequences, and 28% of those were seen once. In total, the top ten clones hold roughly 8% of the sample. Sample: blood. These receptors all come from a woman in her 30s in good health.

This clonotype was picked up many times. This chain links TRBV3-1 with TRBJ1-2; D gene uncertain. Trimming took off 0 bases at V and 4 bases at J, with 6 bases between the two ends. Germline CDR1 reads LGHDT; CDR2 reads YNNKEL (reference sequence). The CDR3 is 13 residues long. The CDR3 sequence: CASSQDRIYGYTF. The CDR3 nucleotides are TGTGCCAGCAGCCAAGACCGGATCTATGGCTACACCTTC.

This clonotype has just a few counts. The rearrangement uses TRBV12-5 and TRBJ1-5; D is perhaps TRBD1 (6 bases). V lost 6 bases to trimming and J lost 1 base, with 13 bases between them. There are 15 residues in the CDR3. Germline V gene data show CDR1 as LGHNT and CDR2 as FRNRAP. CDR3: CASGPQGTSNQPQHF. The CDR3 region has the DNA TGTGCTAGTGGGCCCCAGGGGACGAGCAATCAGCCCCAGCATTTT. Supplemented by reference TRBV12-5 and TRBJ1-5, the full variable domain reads DARVTQTPRHKVTEMGQEVTMRCQPILGHNTVFWYRQTMMQGLELLAYFRNRAPLDDSGMPKDRFSAEMPDATLATLKIQPSEPRDSAVYFCASGPQGTSNQPQHFGDGTRLSIL.

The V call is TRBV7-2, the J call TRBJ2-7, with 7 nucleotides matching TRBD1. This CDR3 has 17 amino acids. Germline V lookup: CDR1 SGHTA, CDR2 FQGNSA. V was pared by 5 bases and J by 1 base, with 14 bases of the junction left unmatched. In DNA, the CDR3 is TGTGCCAGCAGCGCCGCGTCCGGGACAGTTATATCCTACGAGCAGTACTTC. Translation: CASSAASGTVISYEQYF.

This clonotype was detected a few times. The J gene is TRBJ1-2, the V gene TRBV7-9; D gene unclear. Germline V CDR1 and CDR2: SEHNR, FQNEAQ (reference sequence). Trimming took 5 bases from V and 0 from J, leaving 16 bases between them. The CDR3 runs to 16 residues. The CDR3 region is CASSQTSLEANYGYTF. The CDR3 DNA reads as TGTGCCAGCAGCCAAACCAGCTTAGAAGCTAACTATGGCTACACCTTC.

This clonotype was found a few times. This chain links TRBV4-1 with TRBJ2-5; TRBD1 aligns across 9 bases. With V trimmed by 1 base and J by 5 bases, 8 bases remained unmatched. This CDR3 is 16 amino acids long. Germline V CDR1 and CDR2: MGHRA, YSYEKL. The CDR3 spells CASSQVPTGGRETQYF. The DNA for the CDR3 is TGCGCCAGCAGCCAAGTACCAACAGGGGGCAGGGAGACCCAGTACTTC.

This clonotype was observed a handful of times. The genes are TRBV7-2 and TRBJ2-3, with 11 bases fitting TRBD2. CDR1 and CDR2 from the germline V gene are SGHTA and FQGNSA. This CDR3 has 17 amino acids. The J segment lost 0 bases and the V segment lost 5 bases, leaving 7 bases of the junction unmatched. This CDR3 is CASSVWTSGPSTDTQYF. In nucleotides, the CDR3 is TGTGCCAGCAGCGTATGGACTAGCGGGCCGAGCACAGATACGCAGTATTTT.

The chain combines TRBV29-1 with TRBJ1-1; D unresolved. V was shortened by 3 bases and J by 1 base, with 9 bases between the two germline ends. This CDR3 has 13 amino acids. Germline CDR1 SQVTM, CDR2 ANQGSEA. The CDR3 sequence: CSVDPTENTEAFF. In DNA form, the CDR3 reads TGCAGCGTTGACCCCACAGAGAACACTGAAGCTTTCTTT.

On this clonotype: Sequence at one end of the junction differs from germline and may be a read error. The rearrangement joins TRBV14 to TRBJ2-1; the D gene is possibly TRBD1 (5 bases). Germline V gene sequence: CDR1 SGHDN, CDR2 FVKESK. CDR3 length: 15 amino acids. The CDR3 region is CASSQGRGSYNERFF. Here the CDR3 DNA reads TGTGCCAGCAGCCAAGGTAGGGGCTCCTACAATGAGCGGTTCTTC. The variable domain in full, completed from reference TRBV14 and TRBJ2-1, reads EAGVTQFPSHSVIEKGQTVTLRCDPISGHDNLYWYRRVMGKEIKFLLHFVKESKQDESGMPNNRFLAERTGGTYSTLKVQPAELEDSGVYFCASSQGRGSYNERFFGPGTRLTVL.

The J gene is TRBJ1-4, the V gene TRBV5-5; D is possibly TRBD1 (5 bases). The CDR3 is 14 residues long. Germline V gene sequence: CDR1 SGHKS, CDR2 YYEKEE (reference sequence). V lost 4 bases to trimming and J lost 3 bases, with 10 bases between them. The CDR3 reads CASSGTVANEKLFF. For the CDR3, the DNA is TGTGCCAGCAGCGGGACGGTTGCTAATGAAAAACTGTTTTTT.

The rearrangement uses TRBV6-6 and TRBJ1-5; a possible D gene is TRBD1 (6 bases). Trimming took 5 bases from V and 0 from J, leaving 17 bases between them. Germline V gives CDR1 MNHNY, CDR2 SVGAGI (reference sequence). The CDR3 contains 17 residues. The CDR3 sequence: CASSPNRDTYSNQPQHF. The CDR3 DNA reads TGTGCCAGCAGTCCCAACCGGGACACTTATAGCAATCAGCCCCAGCATTTT.

CDR3 sequence (DNA): TGTGCCAGCCAAAATAACTATGGCTACACCTTC. Its translation: CASQNNYGYTF. This chain links TRBV6-5 with TRBJ1-2; D uncertain. Trimming removed 8 bases from V and 1 base from J, with 5 bases in between. CDR3 length: 11 amino acids. Looked up from germline, CDR1 is MNHEY and CDR2 is SVGAGI.

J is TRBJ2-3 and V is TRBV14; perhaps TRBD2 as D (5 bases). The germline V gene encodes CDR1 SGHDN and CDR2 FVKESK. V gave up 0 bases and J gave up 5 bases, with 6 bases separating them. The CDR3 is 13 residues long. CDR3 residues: CASSQERVDTQYF. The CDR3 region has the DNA TGTGCCAGCAGCCAAGAGAGGGTAGATACGCAGTATTTT.

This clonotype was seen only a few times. CDR3 residues: CAISEGGQPQHF. The CDR3 DNA sequence: TGTGCCATCAGTGAAGGGGGACAGCCCCAGCATTTT. The chain combines TRBV10-3 with TRBJ1-5, with TRBD1 as a possible D gene (6 bases). The CDR3 length is 12 residues. The germline V gene encodes CDR1 ENHRY and CDR2 SYGVKD. The V end lost 3 bases, the J end lost 7 bases, and 7 bases lay between the germline ends.

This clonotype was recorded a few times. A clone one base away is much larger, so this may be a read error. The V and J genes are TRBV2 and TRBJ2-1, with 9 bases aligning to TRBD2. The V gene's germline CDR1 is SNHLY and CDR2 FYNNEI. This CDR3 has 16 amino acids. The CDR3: CASSARPLAGYNGQFF. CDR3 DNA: TGTGCCAGCAGTGCTCGACCACTAGCGGGCTACAATGGGCAGTTCTTC.

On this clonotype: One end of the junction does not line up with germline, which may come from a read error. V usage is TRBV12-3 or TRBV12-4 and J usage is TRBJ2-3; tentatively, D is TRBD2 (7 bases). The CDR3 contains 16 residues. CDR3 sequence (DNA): TGTGCCAGCAGTTTCTACAGGAAGGGGGGGGGGGATACGGAGTATTTT. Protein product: CASSFYRKGGGDTEYF.

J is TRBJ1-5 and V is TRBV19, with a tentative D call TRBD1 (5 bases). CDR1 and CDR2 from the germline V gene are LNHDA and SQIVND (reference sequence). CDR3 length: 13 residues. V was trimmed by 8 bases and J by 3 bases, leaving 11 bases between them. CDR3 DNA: TGTGCCAGTGGCAGGGAGCACAATCAGCCCCAGCATTTT. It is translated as CASGREHNQPQHF.

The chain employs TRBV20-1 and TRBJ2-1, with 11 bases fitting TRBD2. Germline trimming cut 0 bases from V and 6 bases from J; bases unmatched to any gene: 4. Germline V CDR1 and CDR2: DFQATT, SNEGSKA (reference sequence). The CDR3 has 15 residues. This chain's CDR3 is CSARDPLAGGNEQFF. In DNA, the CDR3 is TGCAGTGCTAGAGATCCCCTAGCGGGGGGCAATGAGCAGTTCTTC.

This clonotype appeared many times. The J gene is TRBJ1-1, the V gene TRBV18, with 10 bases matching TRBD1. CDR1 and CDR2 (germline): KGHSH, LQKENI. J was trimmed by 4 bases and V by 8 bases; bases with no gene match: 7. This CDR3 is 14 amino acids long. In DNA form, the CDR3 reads TGTGCCAGCAGCCCGGGACAGGGGTCCACTGAAGCTTTCTTT. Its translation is CASSPGQGSTEAFF. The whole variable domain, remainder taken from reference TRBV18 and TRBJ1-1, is NAGVMQNPRHLVRRRGQEARLRCSPMKGHSHVYWYRQLPEEGLKFMVYLQKENIIDESGMPKERFSAEFPKEGPSILRIQQVVRGDSAAYFCASSPGQGSTEAFFGQGTRLTVV.

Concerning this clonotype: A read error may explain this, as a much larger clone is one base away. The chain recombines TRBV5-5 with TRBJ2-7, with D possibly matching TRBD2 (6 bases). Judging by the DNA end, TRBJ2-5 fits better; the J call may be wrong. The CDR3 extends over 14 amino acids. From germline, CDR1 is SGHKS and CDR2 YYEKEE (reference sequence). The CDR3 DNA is TGTACCAGCAGCGCGGGACGAACTGTGGAGACCCAGTACTTC. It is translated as CTSSAGRTVETQYF.

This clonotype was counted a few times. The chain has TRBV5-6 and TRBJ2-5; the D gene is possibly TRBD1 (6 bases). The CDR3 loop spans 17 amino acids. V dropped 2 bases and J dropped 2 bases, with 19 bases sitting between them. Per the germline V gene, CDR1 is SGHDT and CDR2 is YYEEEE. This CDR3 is CASSFDRRQASQETQYF. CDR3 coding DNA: TGTGCCAGCAGCTTCGACCGGCGACAGGCCTCTCAAGAGACCCAGTACTTC.

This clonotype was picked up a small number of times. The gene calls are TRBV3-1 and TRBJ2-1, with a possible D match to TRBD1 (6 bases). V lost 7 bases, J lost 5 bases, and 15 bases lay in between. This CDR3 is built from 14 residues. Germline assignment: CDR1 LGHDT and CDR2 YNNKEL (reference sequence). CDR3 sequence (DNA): TGTGCCAGCACCACCCTTGCAGGGGACAATGAGCAGTTCTTC. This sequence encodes CASTTLAGDNEQFF.

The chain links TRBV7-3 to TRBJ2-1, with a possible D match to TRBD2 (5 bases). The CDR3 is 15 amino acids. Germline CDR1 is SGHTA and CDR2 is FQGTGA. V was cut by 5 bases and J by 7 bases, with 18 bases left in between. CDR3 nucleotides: TGTGCCAGCAGCACCAATCCCGGTCCGGGAAATGAGCAGTTCTTC. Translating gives CASSTNPGPGNEQFF.

In nucleotides, the CDR3 is TGTGCCAGCAGTACCCAGAACAGGGACGGTAATGAAAAACTGTTTTTT. It translates to CASSTQNRDGNEKLFF. The chain carries TRBV28 and TRBJ1-4; a weak D match, TRBD1 (6 bases). This CDR3 is 16 amino acids long. V lost 5 bases, J lost 4 bases, and 17 bases lay in between. The V gene's germline CDR1 is MDHEN and CDR2 SYDVKM.

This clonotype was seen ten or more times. CDR3 nucleotides: TGTGCCAGCACTCTAACGGGGGCTGGGGAGACCCAGTACTTC. It yields the protein CASTLTGAGETQYF. The V and J genes are TRBV7-9 and TRBJ2-5; either TRBD1 or TRBD2 may supply D (6 bases each). Germline loops: CDR1 SEHNR, CDR2 FQNEAQ (reference sequence). The CDR3 is 14 amino acids. Between the trimmed V and J ends, which lost 7 bases and 5 bases, there was a span of 17 bases.

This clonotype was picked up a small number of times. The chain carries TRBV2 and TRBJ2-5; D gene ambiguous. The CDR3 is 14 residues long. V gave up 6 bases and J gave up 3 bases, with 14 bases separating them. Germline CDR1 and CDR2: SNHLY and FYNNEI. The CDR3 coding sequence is TGTGCCAGCAGGGACCTTGTTGCGAAAGAGACCCAGTACTTC. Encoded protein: CASRDLVAKETQYF.

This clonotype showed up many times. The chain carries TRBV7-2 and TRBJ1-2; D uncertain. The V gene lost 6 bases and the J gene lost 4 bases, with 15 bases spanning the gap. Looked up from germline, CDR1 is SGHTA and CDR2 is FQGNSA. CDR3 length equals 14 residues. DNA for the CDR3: TGTGCCAGCAGGGTTGGAGGTCCTAGCTATGGCTACACCTTC. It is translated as CASRVGGPSYGYTF.

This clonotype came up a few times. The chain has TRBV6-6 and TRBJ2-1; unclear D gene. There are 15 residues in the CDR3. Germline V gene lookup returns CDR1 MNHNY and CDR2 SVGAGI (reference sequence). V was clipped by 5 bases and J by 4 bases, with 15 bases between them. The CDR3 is CASSAYSKGYNEQFF. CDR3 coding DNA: TGTGCCAGCAGTGCGTATAGTAAAGGGTACAATGAGCAGTTCTTC.